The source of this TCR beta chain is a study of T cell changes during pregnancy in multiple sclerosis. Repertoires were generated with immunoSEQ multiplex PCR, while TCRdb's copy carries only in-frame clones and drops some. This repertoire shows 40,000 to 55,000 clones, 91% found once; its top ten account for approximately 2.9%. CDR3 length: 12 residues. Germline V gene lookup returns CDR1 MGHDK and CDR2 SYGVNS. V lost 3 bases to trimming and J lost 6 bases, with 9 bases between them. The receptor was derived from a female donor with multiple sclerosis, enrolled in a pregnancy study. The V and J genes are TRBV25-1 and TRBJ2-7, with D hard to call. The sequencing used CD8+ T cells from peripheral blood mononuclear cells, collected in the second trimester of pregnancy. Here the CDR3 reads CASSDWAGEQYF. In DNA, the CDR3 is TGTGCCAGCAGTGATTGGGCCGGCGAGCAGTACTTC.